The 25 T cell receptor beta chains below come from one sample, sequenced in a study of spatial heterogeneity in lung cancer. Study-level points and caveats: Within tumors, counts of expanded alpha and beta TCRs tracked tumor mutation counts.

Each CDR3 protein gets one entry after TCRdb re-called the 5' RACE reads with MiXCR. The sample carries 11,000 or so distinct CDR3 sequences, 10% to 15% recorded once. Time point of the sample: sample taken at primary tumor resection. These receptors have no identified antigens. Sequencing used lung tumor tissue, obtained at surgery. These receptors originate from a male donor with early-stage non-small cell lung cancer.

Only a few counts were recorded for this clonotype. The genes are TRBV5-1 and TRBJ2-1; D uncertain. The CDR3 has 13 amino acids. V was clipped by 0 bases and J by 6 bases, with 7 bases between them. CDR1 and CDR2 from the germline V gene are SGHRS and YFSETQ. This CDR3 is CASSLGGANEQFF. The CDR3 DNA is TGCGCCAGCAGCTTGGGGGGTGCCAATGAGCAGTTCTTC. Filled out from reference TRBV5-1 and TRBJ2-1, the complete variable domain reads KAGVTQTPRYLIKTRGQQVTLSCSPISGHRSVSWYQQTPGQGLQFLFEYFSETQRNKGNFPGRFSGRQFSNSRSEMNVSTLELGDSALYLCASSLGGANEQFFGPGTRLTVL.

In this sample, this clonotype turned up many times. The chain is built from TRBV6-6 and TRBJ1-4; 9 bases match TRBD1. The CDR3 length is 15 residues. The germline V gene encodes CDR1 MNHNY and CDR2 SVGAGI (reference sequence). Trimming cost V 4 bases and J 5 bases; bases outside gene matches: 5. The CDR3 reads CASSSPGTGNEKLFF. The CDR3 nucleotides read TGTGCCAGCAGTTCACCCGGGACAGGGAATGAAAAACTGTTTTTT.

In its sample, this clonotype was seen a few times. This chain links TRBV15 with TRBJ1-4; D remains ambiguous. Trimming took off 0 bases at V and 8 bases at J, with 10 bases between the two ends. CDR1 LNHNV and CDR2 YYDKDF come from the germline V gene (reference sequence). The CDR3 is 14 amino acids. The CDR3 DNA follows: TGTGCCACCAGCAGAGAGAGGGCACCCGAAAAACTGTTTTTT. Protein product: CATSRERAPEKLFF.

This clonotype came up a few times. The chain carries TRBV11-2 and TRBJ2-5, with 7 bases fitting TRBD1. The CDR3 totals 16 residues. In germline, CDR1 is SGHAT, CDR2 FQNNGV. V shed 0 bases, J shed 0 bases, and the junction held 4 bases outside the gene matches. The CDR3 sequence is CASSLDTGVYQETQYF. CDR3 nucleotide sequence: TGTGCCAGCAGCTTAGATACAGGGGTGTACCAAGAGACCCAGTACTTC.

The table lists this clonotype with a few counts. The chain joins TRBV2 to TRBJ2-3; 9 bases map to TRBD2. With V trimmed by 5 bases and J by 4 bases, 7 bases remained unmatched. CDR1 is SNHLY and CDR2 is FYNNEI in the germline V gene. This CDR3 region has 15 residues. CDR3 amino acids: CASSRGLASADTQYF. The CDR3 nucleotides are TGTGCCAGCAGTCGCGGACTAGCGTCGGCAGATACGCAGTATTTT.

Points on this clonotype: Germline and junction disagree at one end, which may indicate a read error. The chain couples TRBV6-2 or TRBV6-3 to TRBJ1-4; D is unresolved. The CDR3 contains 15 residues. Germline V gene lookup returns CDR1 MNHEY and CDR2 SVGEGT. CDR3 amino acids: CASSWNGATNGKLFF. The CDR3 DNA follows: TGTGCCAGCAGTTGGAACGGAGCAACTAATGGAAAACTGTTTTTT.

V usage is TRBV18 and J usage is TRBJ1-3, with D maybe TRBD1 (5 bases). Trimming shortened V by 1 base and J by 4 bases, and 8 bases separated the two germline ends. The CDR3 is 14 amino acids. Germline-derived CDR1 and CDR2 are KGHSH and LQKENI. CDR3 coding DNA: TGTGCCAGCTCACCACGGGGGTCAGGAAACACCATATATTTT. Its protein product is CASSPRGSGNTIYF.

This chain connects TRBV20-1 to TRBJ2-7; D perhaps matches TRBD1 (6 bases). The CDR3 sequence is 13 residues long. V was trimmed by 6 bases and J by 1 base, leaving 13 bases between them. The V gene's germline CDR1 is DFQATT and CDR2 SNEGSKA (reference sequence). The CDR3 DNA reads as TGCAGTGCCGTCAGGGGCGGTTCCTACGAGCAGTACTTC. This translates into CSAVRGGSYEQYF.

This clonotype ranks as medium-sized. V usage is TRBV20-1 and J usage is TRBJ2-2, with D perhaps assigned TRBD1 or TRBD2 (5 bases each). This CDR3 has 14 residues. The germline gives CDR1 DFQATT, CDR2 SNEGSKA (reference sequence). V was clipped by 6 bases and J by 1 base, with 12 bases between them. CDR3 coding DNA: TGCAGTGCCGTGGGACCCTTGAACACCGGGGAGCTGTTTTTT. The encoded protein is CSAVGPLNTGELFF.

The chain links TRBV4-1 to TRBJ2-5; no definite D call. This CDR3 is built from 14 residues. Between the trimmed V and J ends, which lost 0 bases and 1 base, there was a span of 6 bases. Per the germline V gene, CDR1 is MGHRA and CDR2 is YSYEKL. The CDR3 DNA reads TGCGCCAGCAGCCAAGAATGGCTCCAAGAGACCCAGTACTTC. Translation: CASSQEWLQETQYF.

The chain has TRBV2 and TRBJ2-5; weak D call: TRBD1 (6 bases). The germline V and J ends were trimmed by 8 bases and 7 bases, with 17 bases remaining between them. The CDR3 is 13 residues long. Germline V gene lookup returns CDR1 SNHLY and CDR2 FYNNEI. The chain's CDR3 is CASLKGVLGTQYF. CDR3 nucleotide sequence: TGTGCCAGCCTAAAGGGGGTTCTAGGGACCCAGTACTTC.

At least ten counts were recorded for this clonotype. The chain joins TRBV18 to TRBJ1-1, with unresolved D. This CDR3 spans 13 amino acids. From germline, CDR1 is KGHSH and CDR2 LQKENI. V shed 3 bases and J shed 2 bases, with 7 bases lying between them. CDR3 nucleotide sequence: TGTGCCAGCTCACCCGGGATCAACACTGAAGCTTTCTTT. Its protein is CASSPGINTEAFF. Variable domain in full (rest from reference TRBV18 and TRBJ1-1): NAGVMQNPRHLVRRRGQEARLRCSPMKGHSHVYWYRQLPEEGLKFMVYLQKENIIDESGMPKERFSAEFPKEGPSILRIQQVVRGDSAAYFCASSPGINTEAFFGQGTRLTVV.

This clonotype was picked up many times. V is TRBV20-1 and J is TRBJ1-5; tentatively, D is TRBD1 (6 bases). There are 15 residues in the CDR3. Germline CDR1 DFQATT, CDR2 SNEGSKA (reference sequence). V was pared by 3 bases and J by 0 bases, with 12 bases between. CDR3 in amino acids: CSARAGQHSNQPQHF. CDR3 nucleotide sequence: TGCAGTGCTAGGGCCGGACAGCATAGCAATCAGCCCCAGCATTTT.

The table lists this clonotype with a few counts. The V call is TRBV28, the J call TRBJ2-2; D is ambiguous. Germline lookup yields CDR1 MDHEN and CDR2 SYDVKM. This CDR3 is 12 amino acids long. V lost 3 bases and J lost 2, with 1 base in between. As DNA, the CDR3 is TGTGCCAGCAGTTTTAACACCGGGGAGCTGTTTTTT. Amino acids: CASSFNTGELFF.

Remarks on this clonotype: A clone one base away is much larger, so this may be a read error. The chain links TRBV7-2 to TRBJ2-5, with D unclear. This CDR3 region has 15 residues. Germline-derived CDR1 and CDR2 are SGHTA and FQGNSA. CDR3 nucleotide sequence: TGTGCCAGCAGCTTAGTGGGTACAGTAACGGAGACCAAGTACTTC. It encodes CASSLVGTVTETKYF.

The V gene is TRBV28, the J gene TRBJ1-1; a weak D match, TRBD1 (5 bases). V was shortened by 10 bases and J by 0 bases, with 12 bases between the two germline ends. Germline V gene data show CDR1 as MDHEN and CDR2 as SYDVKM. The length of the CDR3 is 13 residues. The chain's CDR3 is CATTTALNTEAFF. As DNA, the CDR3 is TGTGCCACTACGACAGCATTGAACACTGAAGCTTTCTTT.

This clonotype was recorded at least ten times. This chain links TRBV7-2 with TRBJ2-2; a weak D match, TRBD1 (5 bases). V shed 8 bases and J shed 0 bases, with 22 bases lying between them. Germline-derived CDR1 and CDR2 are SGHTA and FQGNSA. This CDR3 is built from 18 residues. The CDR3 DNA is TGTGCCAGCGGGGCGCTGCCAGGGAATCCCGCGAACACCGGGGAGCTGTTTTTT. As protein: CASGALPGNPANTGELFF.

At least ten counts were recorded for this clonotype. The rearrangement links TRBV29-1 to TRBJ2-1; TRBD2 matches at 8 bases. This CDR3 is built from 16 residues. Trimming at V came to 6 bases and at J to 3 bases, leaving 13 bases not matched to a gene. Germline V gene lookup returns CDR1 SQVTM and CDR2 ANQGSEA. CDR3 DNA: TGCAGCGTCCGCGTTAGAAGCGGGGGTTACTACAATGAGCAGTTCTTC. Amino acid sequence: CSVRVRSGGYYNEQFF.

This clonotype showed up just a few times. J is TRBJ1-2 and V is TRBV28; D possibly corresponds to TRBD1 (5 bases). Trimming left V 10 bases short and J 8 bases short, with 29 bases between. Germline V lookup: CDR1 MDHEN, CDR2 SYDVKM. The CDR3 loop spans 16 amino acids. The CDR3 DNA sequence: TGTGCCACCCAGATAGGGGCGGACGAGGGCGTTAACGGCTACACCTTC. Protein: CATQIGADEGVNGYTF.

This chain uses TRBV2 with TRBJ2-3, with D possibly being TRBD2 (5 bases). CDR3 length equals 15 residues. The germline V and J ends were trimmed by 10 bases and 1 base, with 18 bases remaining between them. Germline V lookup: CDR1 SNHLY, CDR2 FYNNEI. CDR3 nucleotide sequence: TGTGCCACCAACCCCTCCTGGCGGGGCACAGATACGCAGTATTTT. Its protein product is CATNPSWRGTDTQYF.

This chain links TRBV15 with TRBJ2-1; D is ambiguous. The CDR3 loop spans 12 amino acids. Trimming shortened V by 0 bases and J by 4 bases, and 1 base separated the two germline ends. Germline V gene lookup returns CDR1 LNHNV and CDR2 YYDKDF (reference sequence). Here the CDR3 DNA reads TGTGCCACCAGCAGAGATTACAATGAGCAGTTCTTC. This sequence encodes CATSRDYNEQFF.

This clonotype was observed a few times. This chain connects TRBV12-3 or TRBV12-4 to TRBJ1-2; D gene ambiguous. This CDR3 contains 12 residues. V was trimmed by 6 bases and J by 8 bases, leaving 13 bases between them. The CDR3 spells CASSPGVLGYTF. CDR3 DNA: TGTGCCAGCAGCCCAGGAGTGTTAGGCTACACCTTC.

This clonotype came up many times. The CDR3 here is CASTADGELFF. The DNA for the CDR3 is TGTGCCAGCACGGCCGATGGGGAGCTGTTTTTT. The chain combines TRBV2 with TRBJ2-2; D not certain. Germline CDR1 reads SNHLY; CDR2 reads FYNNEI. The CDR3 spans 11 residues. The V end lost 7 bases, the J end lost 8 bases, and 8 bases lay between the germline ends.

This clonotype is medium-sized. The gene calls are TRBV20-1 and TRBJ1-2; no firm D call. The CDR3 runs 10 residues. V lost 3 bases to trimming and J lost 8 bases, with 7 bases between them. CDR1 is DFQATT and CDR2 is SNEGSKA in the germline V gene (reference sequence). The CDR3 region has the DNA TGCAGTGCTAGGACCACCGGCTACACCTTC. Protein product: CSARTTGYTF.

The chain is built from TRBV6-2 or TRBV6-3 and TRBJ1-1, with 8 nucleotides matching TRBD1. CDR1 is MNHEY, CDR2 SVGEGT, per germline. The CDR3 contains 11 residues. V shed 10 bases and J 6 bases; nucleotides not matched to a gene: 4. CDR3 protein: CAIGQGAEAFF. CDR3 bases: TGTGCCATCGGACAGGGCGCTGAAGCTTTCTTT.